A selection of T cell receptor beta chains follows, all from one sample in a study of shared clonotypes between healthy human individuals. This table comes from immunoSEQ multiplex PCR, and its TCRdb copy is limited to in-frame clones, with some not included. The data hold 2 million to 2.5 million clones, with more than 80% observed a single time. Sequencing input: naive CD4+ T cells from PBMCs. These receptor sequences come from a young man in good health. Some clones in this sample may be carry-over from other donors' samples. CDR3s include the opening cysteine and the closing phenylalanine or tryptophan. A D gene is named only where the DNA matches it firmly. The size of a clone is reported for some rows only, either as once, few or many, or as a class for expanded clones.

TGTGCCAGCAGCCCAAGTGGGGGGGACTATGGCTACACCTTC CASSPSGGDYGYTF - - TRBJ1-2 TRBV9
TGTGCCAGCAGCTTGAAAGAGGCGCCCTACAATGAGCAGTTCTTC CASSLKEAPYNEQFF - once TRBJ2-1 TRBV5-4
TGTGCCAGTAGTATCGGGCTAGCGGGAGTGTTTAGTGAGCAGTTCTTC CASSIGLAGVFSEQFF TRBD2 once TRBJ2-1 TRBV19
TGTGCCAGCAGCTTAGGGGACGGGACCTACGAGCAGTACTTC CASSLGDGTYEQYF - few TRBJ2-7 TRBV7-2
TGCGCCAGCAGCTTGGATTCGACACACCTTCAGCCCCAGCATTTT CASSLDSTHLQPQHF - - TRBJ1-5 TRBV5-1
TGTGCCAGCAGCCTTCACCCCGGGACTAGCGGGAGTGATGCCAAAAACATTCAGTACTTC CASSLHPGTSGSDAKNIQYF - - TRBJ2-4 TRBV21-1
TGTGCCTGGAGCGCCTTCCGTCAGCCCCAGCATTTT CAWSAFRQPQHF - - TRBJ1-5 TRBV30
TGTGCCAGCAGTCCATGGGAGCGAGAGCAGTACTTC CASSPWEREQYF - - TRBJ2-5 TRBV25-1
TGTGCCAGCAGTTCCACCGGGACTAGCGGGAGGGATGAGCAGTTCTTC CASSSTGTSGRDEQFF TRBD2 - TRBJ2-1 TRBV6-5
TGTGCCAGCAGCTTAGTTGGTCTGTACAATGAGCAGTTCTTC CASSLVGLYNEQFF - - TRBJ2-1 TRBV11-3
TGTGCCAGCAGTTGGGGGGCCCCCTATAGCAATCAGCCCCAGCATTTT CASSWGAPYSNQPQHF - - TRBJ1-5 TRBV27
TGTGCCAGCAGCTTAGATAGGAGGCCAGACCAAGAGACCCAGTACTTC CASSLDRRPDQETQYF - - TRBJ2-5 TRBV7-8
TGCGCCAGCAGCGAACCGGGACGGAGCTCCTACGAGCAGTACTTC CASSEPGRSSYEQYF - once TRBJ2-7 TRBV5-1
TGTGCCAGCAGCTTGATAAGGAGATCATCTAACTATGGCTACACCTTC CASSLIRRSSNYGYTF - - TRBJ1-2 TRBV5-4
TGTGCCAGCAGCTCTATACCGGGACAGGGGGAAAAACTGTTTTTT CASSSIPGQGEKLFF TRBD1 - TRBJ1-4 TRBV7-8